Each of the 21 T cell receptor beta chains below was sequenced from the same sample in a study of blood T cell repertoires in COVID-19. TCRdb's copy holds only in-frame clones and misses some; the assay was immunoSEQ multiplex PCR. In the table there are 290,000 or so clones, around 85% of which are singletons. The sequenced material came from peripheral blood. The receptors shown here come from a man between 50 and 59 years old with active or convalescent COVID-19.

This clone was observed a few times. The chain employs TRBV3-1 (or the pseudogene TRBV3-2) and TRBJ1-2; no reliable D call. CDR1 LGHDT and CDR2 YNNKEL come from the germline V gene (reference sequence). V was pared by 4 bases and J by 3 bases, with 12 bases between. CDR3 length equals 14 residues. For the CDR3, the DNA is TGTGCCAGCAGCCTCCAGGCAGCGGACTATGGCTACACCTTC. Translation: CASSLQAADYGYTF.

The rearrangement joins TRBV3-1 (or the pseudogene TRBV3-2) to TRBJ2-7, with 8 bases lining up with TRBD2. V dropped 6 bases and J dropped 2; count of bases not matched to a gene: 6. The germline V gene encodes CDR1 LGHDT and CDR2 YNNKEL (reference sequence). There are 14 residues in the CDR3. CDR3 sequence reads: CASSRTSGTYEQYF. As DNA, the CDR3 is TGTGCCAGCAGTCGAACTAGCGGAACCTACGAGCAGTACTTC.

This chain uses TRBV7-9 with TRBJ2-3; a possible D gene is TRBD1 (5 bases). CDR3 size: 16 residues. CDR1 and CDR2 from the germline V gene are SEHNR and FQNEAQ (reference sequence). The V end lost 3 bases, the J end lost 2 bases, and 15 bases lay between the germline ends. This chain's CDR3 is CASSFQGRRNTDTQYF. DNA of the CDR3: TGTGCCAGCAGCTTTCAGGGCAGGAGAAACACAGATACGCAGTATTTT.

The chain combines TRBV30 with TRBJ2-7, with a weak D call TRBD1 (6 bases). Trimming pared 4 bases from V and 2 bases from J, leaving 15 bases between. Germline CDR1 is GTSNPN and CDR2 is SVGIG (reference sequence). The length of the CDR3 is 14 residues. In nucleotides, the CDR3 is TGTGCCTGGACGCCCAGGGGCCGACCCTACGAGCAGTACTTC. Translation gives CAWTPRGRPYEQYF.

The rearrangement links TRBV18 to TRBJ2-7, with D possibly matching TRBD1 (6 bases). This CDR3 region has 13 residues. Germline CDR1 reads KGHSH; CDR2 reads LQKENI. V shed 6 bases and J shed 3 bases, with 12 bases lying between them. CDR3: CASSLGQNYEQYF. The DNA of the CDR3 is TGTGCCAGCTCCCTTGGACAGAACTACGAGCAGTACTTC.

The chain recombines TRBV11-2 with TRBJ2-2, with no clear D. V lost 5 bases and J 3 bases, leaving 13 bases between the germline ends. The germline gives CDR1 SGHAT, CDR2 FQNNGV. The length of the CDR3 is 15 residues. DNA for the CDR3: TGTGCCAGCAGCCCCCTCAGGCAACACACCGGGGAGCTGTTTTTT. It encodes CASSPLRQHTGELFF.

J is TRBJ1-2 and V is TRBV3-1 (or the pseudogene TRBV3-2); D is unresolved. The V gene's germline CDR1 is LGHDT and CDR2 YNNKEL (reference sequence). Trimming cost V 5 bases and J 8 bases, with 15 bases left between them. The CDR3 runs 13 residues. The CDR3 bases are TGTGCCAGCAGCTACTTGCCATTTAACGGCTACACCTTC. Amino acid sequence: CASSYLPFNGYTF.

This chain links TRBV19 with TRBJ2-3; 7 bases line up with TRBD2. The CDR3 covers 14 residues. Germline CDR1 LNHDA, CDR2 SQIVND (reference sequence). The V and J ends lost 5 bases and 4 bases, in that order; junction bases with no gene match: 6. The chain's CDR3 is CASSERGEADTQYF. The CDR3 nucleotides read TGTGCCAGTAGTGAGCGGGGAGAGGCAGATACGCAGTATTTT.

V usage is TRBV25-1 and J usage is TRBJ2-7, with TRBD1 matching over 11 bases. With 2 bases clipped from V and 3 bases from J, the junction kept 3 bases outside the gene matches. The germline gives CDR1 MGHDK, CDR2 SYGVNS. This CDR3 comprises 15 residues. The CDR3 bases are TGTGCCAGCAGTGAAATGGGGACAGGGGGCTACGAGCAGTACTTC. The encoded protein is CASSEMGTGGYEQYF.

The rearrangement uses TRBV18 and TRBJ1-5; TRBD1 is a possible D gene (5 bases). Trimming removed 2 bases at V and 0 bases at J, with 8 bases between. The CDR3 has 15 amino acids. Germline values: CDR1 KGHSH, CDR2 LQKENI. The CDR3 DNA reads as TGTGCCAGCTCACCAGGGGCAAATAGCAATCAGCCCCAGCATTTT. Encoded protein: CASSPGANSNQPQHF.

The V call is TRBV5-1, the J call TRBJ2-1, with D perhaps matching TRBD2 (5 bases). The CDR3 totals 13 residues. V was shortened by 4 bases and J by 5 bases, with 10 bases between the two germline ends. From germline, CDR1 is SGHRS and CDR2 YFSETQ. CDR3 sequence reads: CASSLGLNNEQFF. The CDR3, as DNA: TGCGCCAGCAGCCTAGGACTTAACAATGAGCAGTTCTTC.

The gene calls are TRBV5-4 and TRBJ1-6, with D tentatively TRBD1 (6 bases). CDR3 length: 15 amino acids. The germline CDR1 and CDR2 sequences are SGHNT and YYREEE (reference sequence). The V end was cut by 0 bases, the J end by 7 bases, with 11 bases between. This CDR3 reads CASSLVGQINSPLHF. The CDR3 DNA follows: TGTGCCAGCAGCTTGGTAGGACAGATCAATTCACCCCTCCACTTT.

This clone has only one observation. The chain joins TRBV12-3 or TRBV12-4 to TRBJ2-1; TRBD2 matches at 7 bases. The CDR3 spans 13 residues. V was pared by 7 bases and J by 5 bases, with 5 bases of the junction left unmatched. CDR3 loop: CASKPGGNNEQFF. The DNA for the CDR3 is TGTGCCAGCAAACCCGGGGGGAACAATGAGCAGTTCTTC.

The V call is TRBV2, the J call TRBJ1-6, with TRBD1 identical over 10 bases. Trimming at V came to 6 bases and at J to 9 bases, leaving 5 bases not matched to a gene. Germline CDR1 SNHLY, CDR2 FYNNEI. The CDR3 is made up of 14 amino acids. This CDR3 reads CASSSGTGASPLHF. The CDR3 bases are TGTGCCAGCAGCTCCGGGACAGGGGCTTCACCCCTCCACTTT.

The chain recombines TRBV19 with TRBJ2-3, with a tentative D call TRBD2 (7 bases). CDR3 length: 18 residues. Germline V gene sequence: CDR1 LNHDA, CDR2 SQIVND (reference sequence). Trimming took 5 bases from V and 5 from J, leaving 26 bases between them. The CDR3 sequence is CASSGQTVGLGLLDTQYF. CDR3 sequence (DNA): TGTGCCAGTAGTGGACAGACCGTCGGACTAGGACTCTTAGATACGCAGTATTTT.

The V gene is TRBV5-8, the J gene TRBJ2-1; 8 nucleotides line up with TRBD2. The junction had 10 bases not matched to a gene; V was cut back by 2 bases and J by 12 bases. In germline, CDR1 is SGHTS, CDR2 YDEGEE. The CDR3 extends over 14 amino acids. The CDR3 region is CASSFGSGVRGQFF. CDR3 nucleotide sequence: TGTGCCAGCAGCTTTGGTAGCGGGGTTAGGGGGCAGTTCTTC.

This chain connects TRBV28 to TRBJ2-2; 8 nucleotides match TRBD2. CDR1 is MDHEN, CDR2 SYDVKM, per germline. V gave up 6 bases and J gave up 3 bases; unmatched junction bases: 9. The CDR3 covers 16 residues. The CDR3, as DNA: TGTGCCAGCAGCCCGGCGGGAGGTAGGGACACCGGGGAGCTGTTTTTT. Its protein is CASSPAGGRDTGELFF.

The rearrangement links TRBV5-1 to TRBJ1-3; D uncertain. This CDR3 spans 16 amino acids. Germline V CDR1 and CDR2: SGHRS, YFSETQ. Trimming removed 0 bases from V and 0 bases from J, with 10 bases in between. The CDR3 nucleotides read TGCGCCAGCAGCTTGGATGCGGGAGGCTCTGGAAACACCATATATTTT. This translates into CASSLDAGGSGNTIYF. Filled out from reference TRBV5-1 and TRBJ1-3, the complete variable domain reads KAGVTQTPRYLIKTRGQQVTLSCSPISGHRSVSWYQQTPGQGLQFLFEYFSETQRNKGNFPGRFSGRQFSNSRSEMNVSTLELGDSALYLCASSLDAGGSGNTIYFGEGSWLTVV.

J is TRBJ1-2 and V is TRBV4-2, with TRBD1 as a possible D gene (5 bases). This CDR3 has 14 amino acids. Germline CDR1 is LGHNA and CDR2 is YNFKEQ. Trimming cost V 8 bases and J 3 bases, with 16 bases left between them. This CDR3 reads CASGGGTQHYGYTF. The CDR3 nucleotides are TGTGCCAGCGGGGGGGGAACACAGCACTATGGCTACACCTTC.

J is TRBJ2-7 and V is TRBV6-2 or TRBV6-3; D might be TRBD1 (6 bases). The germline CDR1 and CDR2 sequences are MNHEY and SVGEGT. This CDR3 region has 15 residues. V gave up 0 bases and J gave up 3 bases, with 12 bases separating them. As DNA, the CDR3 is TGTGCCAGCAGTTACTCGGTCGGACAGATCTACGAGCAGTACTTC. This gives the protein CASSYSVGQIYEQYF.

The chain carries TRBV25-1 and TRBJ2-2, with 7 bases aligning to TRBD1. This CDR3 has 14 residues. Germline V gene data show CDR1 as MGHDK and CDR2 as SYGVNS. J was trimmed by 6 bases and V by 3 bases; bases with no gene match: 4. For the CDR3, the DNA is TGTGCCAGCAGTGACCCACAGGGGTCCGGGGAGCTGTTTTTT. It encodes CASSDPQGSGELFF.